The clone carrying this T cell receptor (beta chain) has ten or more counts. What it binds is not known. Time point specified: pre-sensitization, week 0. Treatment described: therapeutic diphenylcyclopropenone sensitization with weekly scalp DPC. Germline trimming cut 6 bases from V and 0 bases from J; bases unmatched to any gene: 12. Looked up from germline, CDR1 is DFQATT and CDR2 is SNEGSKA (reference sequence). The CDR3 loop spans 18 amino acids. MiXCR, run by TCRdb on the RACE reads, gives a single entry per CDR3 protein. This sample has 350,000 to 400,000 distinct CDR3 sequences, with 5.1% found just once. This entry is derived from a study of human T cells and chemical hapten exposure. Study-wide context: Chiefly women, the patients showed alopecia areata, totalis or universalis.

Study-wide findings and caveats: Since the donors had alopecia, their immune response may not be the same as that of healthy people.

The sequence was obtained from a woman aged 45-65 years with alopecia areata. Some clones in this sample may be carry-over from other donors' samples. The material was whole blood, obtained in connection with sensitization to the hapten diphenylcyclopropenone (DPC). The J gene is TRBJ2-1, the V gene TRBV20-1; 12 nucleotides match TRBD2. This CDR3 is CSAAAGTSGLLSYNEQFF. CDR3 DNA: TGCAGTGCCGCAGCTGGGACTAGCGGGTTACTCTCCTACAATGAGCAGTTCTTC.